The clone carrying this TCR beta chain was observed many times. Its antigen is still unknown. Tregs were sorted as CD4+CD25+CD127-/low cells. Semi-nested PCR with Nested Universal Primer A followed constant-region reverse priming of full-length variable regions. TCRdb re-called the 5' RACE reads through MiXCR, storing one row per CDR3 protein. The table shows roughly 57,000 distinct CDR3 sequences, with roughly 20% occurring only once. Regarding the study as a whole: The larger cohort examined one V-J beta rearrangement, not whole repertoires. Greatest tumor Treg TCR overlap was with tumor naive CD4+ cells. In terms of TCR gene usage, tumor memory CD4+ T cells clustered together with blood and lymph node memory CD4+ cells, as well as with lymph node naive CD4+ cells.

Germline CDR1 is SGHRS and CDR2 is YFSETQ. Trimming shortened V by 4 bases and J by 7 bases, and 20 bases separated the two germline ends. The CDR3 runs to 15 residues. This sequence was found in a female donor with breast cancer. Sequencing was performed on tumor-infiltrating Tregs sorted from the breast tumor. This rearrangement joins TRBV5-1 to TRBJ2-5, with D perhaps assigned TRBD1 or TRBD2 (5 bases each). The CDR3 protein is CASSRAFRDLLTQYF. The CDR3 nucleotides are TGCGCCAGCAGCCGGGCTTTCCGGGACCTCCTGACCCAGTACTTC.